This T cell receptor (beta chain) comes out of a study of early T cells in non-severe SARS-CoV-2 infection. Background on the study: Bulk RNA from unsorted whole blood was sequenced; chains were unpaired. Whole-study findings and limits: VDJdb matching favored anti-spike CD8 responses, missing private and CD4 specificities.

Individual cDNA molecules each received unique molecular identifiers attached to them. MiXCR, applied by TCRdb to the 5' RACE reads, yields one record per CDR3 protein. The sample records around 40,000 distinct CDR3 sequences, roughly 6% being singletons. By share of the sample, this clonotype is medium-sized (0.01 to 0.1%). Its antigen remains unidentified. V was shortened by 0 bases and J by 7 bases, with 0 bases between the two germline ends. Germline V lookup: CDR1 LGHDT, CDR2 YNNKEL (reference sequence). This CDR3 region has 10 residues. The specimen sequenced was whole blood. The chain recombines TRBV3-1 with TRBJ2-5, with D unresolved. This TCR was recovered from an adult who was a healthcare worker with PCR-confirmed SARS-CoV-2 infection or an uninfected control (not recorded which). CDR3: CASSQETQYF. The CDR3 region has the DNA TGTGCCAGCAGCCAAGAGACCCAGTACTTC.